Below, 14 T cell receptor beta chains from the same sample are listed, as sequenced in a study of low-dose radiotherapy and immunotherapy resistance in tumors. Both TCRalpha and TCRbeta chains were reverse transcribed with V-gene-specific primers. The authors ran 15 to 20 PCR cycles to amplify TCRs with a constant-region primer and V-primer adapter. TCRdb ran MiXCR on the reads and lists one entry per CDR3 protein. This sample has roughly 60,000 distinct CDR3 sequences; approximately 26% occur once, and the top ten carry under 6.5%. As to time point: before trial treatment. The material sequenced was PBMCs, taken before treatment. The receptor set was obtained from a male donor with prostate cancer.

This clonotype was detected ten times or more. V gene TRBV19 combines with J gene TRBJ2-1; the D is unclear. CDR1 is LNHDA and CDR2 is SQIVND in the germline V gene (reference sequence). This CDR3 is 13 amino acids long. V was clipped by 2 bases and J by 4 bases, with 6 bases between them. The DNA of the CDR3 is TGTGCCAGTAGTATAACTCTTTACAATGAGCAGTTCTTC. It yields the protein CASSITLYNEQFF.

J is TRBJ2-2 and V is TRBV6-6, with TRBD1 identical over 10 bases. The CDR3 has 16 residues. The V and J ends lost 6 bases and 5 bases, in that order; junction bases with no gene match: 9. Germline CDR1 is MNHNY and CDR2 is SVGAGI (reference sequence). The chain's CDR3 is CASRPRQGALTGELFF. The CDR3 DNA sequence: TGTGCCAGCAGACCACGACAGGGGGCTTTGACCGGGGAGCTGTTTTTT.

This clonotype came up many times. V is TRBV6-1 and J is TRBJ2-5, with no clear D. CDR1 and CDR2 from the germline V gene are MNHNS and SASEGT. This CDR3 spans 13 amino acids. The V gene lost 2 bases and the J gene lost 5 bases, with 9 bases spanning the gap. Here the CDR3 DNA reads TGTGCCAGCAGTGAACCTAGTCTTGAGACCCAGTACTTC. Translation gives CASSEPSLETQYF.

This clonotype showed up many times. This rearrangement joins TRBV20-1 to TRBJ2-1; 13 nucleotides agree with TRBD2. The CDR3 is made up of 15 amino acids. V was clipped by 6 bases and J by 7 bases; unmatched bases: 9. Germline V gene lookup returns CDR1 DFQATT and CDR2 SNEGSKA (reference sequence). The CDR3 sequence is CSARLAGGPQNEQFF. The CDR3 DNA is TGCAGTGCGCGACTAGCGGGAGGCCCCCAGAATGAGCAGTTCTTC.

This clonotype was seen ten or more times. The chain links TRBV12-3 or TRBV12-4 to TRBJ2-2; weak D call: TRBD1 (5 bases). Trimming took 2 bases from V and 4 from J, leaving 11 bases between them. The CDR3 is made up of 15 amino acids. The CDR3 sequence: CASSLRQGGTGELFF. DNA for the CDR3: TGTGCCAGCAGTTTACGGCAGGGTGGCACCGGGGAGCTGTTTTTT.

This clonotype has a count of ten or more. The chain uses TRBV29-1 and TRBJ1-5; D unclear. V dropped 6 bases and J dropped 1 base, with 13 bases sitting between them. The germline CDR1 and CDR2 sequences are SQVTM and ANQGSEA. This CDR3 is built from 14 residues. CDR3 in amino acids: CSVGGGSSNQPQHF. CDR3 DNA sequence: TGCAGCGTGGGTGGAGGTTCGAGCAATCAGCCCCAGCATTTT.

The chain has TRBV29-1 and TRBJ2-2; no firm D call. The CDR3 covers 14 residues. Trimming left V 3 bases short and J 1 base short, with 9 bases between. In germline, CDR1 is SQVTM, CDR2 ANQGSEA. DNA for the CDR3: TGCAGCGTTGATAGCCTAAAGAACACCGGGGAGCTGTTTTTT. This gives the protein CSVDSLKNTGELFF.

The sample holds many counts of this clonotype. The J gene is TRBJ2-5, the V gene TRBV11-2; D is ambiguous. There are 14 residues in the CDR3. V was cut by 0 bases and J by 3 bases, with 8 bases left in between. The germline V gene has CDR1 SGHAT and CDR2 FQNNGV. The CDR3 here is CASSLERPKETQYF. For the CDR3, the DNA is TGTGCCAGCAGCTTAGAACGGCCTAAAGAGACCCAGTACTTC.

The chain has TRBV14 and TRBJ1-6; D gene uncertain. The CDR3 spans 14 residues. V was shortened by 1 base and J by 4 bases, with 5 bases between the two germline ends. From germline, CDR1 is SGHDN and CDR2 FVKESK. This CDR3 reads CASSQGRYNSPLHF. The CDR3 region has the DNA TGTGCCAGCAGCCAAGGACGGTATAATTCACCCCTCCACTTT.

This clonotype was counted at least ten times. The rearrangement uses TRBV7-9 and TRBJ1-6; 8 bases line up with TRBD1. The CDR3 totals 14 residues. Germline V gene lookup returns CDR1 SEHNR and CDR2 FQNEAQ (reference sequence). The V segment lost 3 bases and the J segment 8 bases; nucleotides outside the gene matches: 3. CDR3 region: CASSLDRADSPLHF. DNA for the CDR3: TGTGCCAGCAGCTTGGACAGGGCCGATTCACCCCTCCACTTT. Complete variable domain (other parts from reference TRBV7-9 and TRBJ1-6): DTGVSQNPRHKITKRGQNVTFRCDPISEHNRLYWYRQTLGQGPEFLTYFQNEAQLEKSRLLSDRFSAERPKGSFSTLEIQRTEQGDSAMYLCASSLDRADSPLHFGNGTRLTVT.

The chain joins TRBV5-1 to TRBJ2-3, with D maybe TRBD2 (6 bases). The CDR3 sequence is 15 residues long. Trimming cost V 4 bases and J 1 base, with 13 bases left between them. Germline V CDR1 and CDR2: SGHRS, YFSETQ. Written as DNA, the CDR3 is TGCGCCAGCAGCGGTGGGGGACTCGGCACAGATACGCAGTATTTT. Amino acids: CASSGGGLGTDTQYF. The entire variable domain, with the rest obtained from reference TRBV5-1 and TRBJ2-3, is as follows: KAGVTQTPRYLIKTRGQQVTLSCSPISGHRSVSWYQQTPGQGLQFLFEYFSETQRNKGNFPGRFSGRQFSNSRSEMNVSTLELGDSALYLCASSGGGLGTDTQYFGPGTRLTVL.

Turning to this clonotype: The DNA is omitted, as the CDR3 cannot be located on it reliably, and the CDR3 follows TCRdb's listing. The chain joins TRBV12-3 or TRBV12-4 to TRBJ2-2; TRBD1, the table's D call, was not compared with the DNA. With termini counted, the CDR3 has 19 amino acids. The CDR3 here is CASSLGAVKSGELFFFFFF.

The rearrangement uses TRBV28 and TRBJ2-3, with TRBD2 matching 8 bases. This CDR3 has 16 amino acids. The germline CDR1 and CDR2 sequences are MDHEN and SYDVKM. Trimming took 5 bases from V and 2 from J; bases not matched to a gene: 9. For the CDR3, the DNA is TGTGCCAGCAGTACGTCTGGGACTAGTCACACAGATACGCAGTATTTT. Translating it yields CASSTSGTSHTDTQYF.

The chain links TRBV4-2 to TRBJ1-2; no definite D call. The CDR3 totals 14 residues. Germline-derived CDR1 and CDR2 are LGHNA and YNFKEQ. V was shortened by 0 bases and J by 2 bases, with 7 bases between the two germline ends. CDR3 in amino acids: CASSQDRENYGYTF. The CDR3 coding sequence is TGTGCCAGCAGCCAAGACCGGGAAAACTATGGCTACACCTTC.